This is a list of T cell receptor beta chains from one sample in a study of T cells in Graves' hyperthyroidism and ophthalmopathy. TCRdb re-called the multiplex PCR reads with MiXCR, one entry per CDR3 protein. Of hundreds of thousands of distinct CDR3 sequences listed, 14% to 15% are singletons. The sequenced sample consisted of blood. The origin of the receptors is a woman aged 40 to 55 with Graves' ophthalmopathy. Each CDR3 is given with its conserved first and last residue. D genes are given only for firm matches. Expanded clones are given a class, and other clones once, few, many or no size at all.

d_gene	abundance	j_gene	v_gene	CDR3nt	CDR3aa
NA	many	TRBJ2-7	TRBV29-1	TGCAGCGTTGGCACAGCAAGCTACGAGCAGTACTTC	CSVGTASYEQYF
NA	many	TRBJ1-5	TRBV12-3/TRBV12-4	TGTGCCAGCAGCCACAGGGATAGCAATCAGCCCCAGCATTTT	CASSHRDSNQPQHF
NA	many	TRBJ2-5	TRBV7-9	TGTGCCAGCAGCCTGCCCCCACAAGAGACCCAGTACTTC	CASSLPPQETQYF
NA	many	TRBJ2-1	TRBV6-5	TGTGCCAGCAGTTTAAGAGAGGTAGGGCAGTTCTTC	CASSLREVGQFF
TRBD2	many	TRBJ2-7	TRBV2	TGTGCCAGCGCGGGGGGGGGCTACGAGCAGTACTTC	CASAGGGYEQYF
NA	few	TRBJ2-6	TRBV5-1	TGCGCCAGCCGTGACAGGACTCCCTTCTCTGGGGCCAACGTCCTGACTTTC	CASRDRTPFSGANVLTF
NA	many	TRBJ2-5	TRBV9	TGTGCCAGCAGCCCAGAGGTAGAAGAGACCCAGTACTTC	CASSPEVEETQYF
NA	many	TRBJ2-7	TRBV5-1	TGCGCCAGCAGCTTGGGACAGAAGGACGAGCAGTACTTC	CASSLGQKDEQYF
NA	many	TRBJ2-5	TRBV6-2/TRBV6-3	TGTGCCAGCAGCAGCCCTAATCGGAAGACCCAGTACTTC	CASSSPNRKTQYF
TRBD2	NA	TRBJ2-5	TRBV6-1	TGTGCCAGCATGGTAGCGGGAGATCAAGAGACCCAGTACTTC	CASMVAGDQETQYF
TRBD2	NA	TRBJ2-2	TRBV9	TGTGCCAGCAGCCGGGCTAGCGGGAGGGACACCGGGGAGCTGTTTTTT	CASSRASGRDTGELFF
NA	NA	TRBJ1-5	TRBV12-3/TRBV12-4	TGTGCCAGCAGTACCCTAAAAGGAGGGGGCAATCAGCCCCAGCATTTT	CASSTLKGGGNQPQHF
NA	many	TRBJ1-5	TRBV10-3	TGTGCCATCAGTGAGTCGGGCGGCCATAGCAATCAGCCCCAGCATTTT	CAISESGGHSNQPQHF
TRBD2	few	TRBJ2-5	TRBV19	TGTGCCAGTAGTATCGCGGGAGCGGAAGAGACCCAGTACTTC	CASSIAGAEETQYF
NA	many	TRBJ1-1	TRBV2	TGTGCCAGCGGGAATTGGAACACTGAAGCTTTCTTT	CASGNWNTEAFF
TRBD1	NA	TRBJ1-1	TRBV6-2/TRBV6-3	TGTGCCAGCAGAGCCCCGGACAGGTCCATACTAAAACGGACTGAAGCTTTCTTT	CASRAPDRSILKRTEAFF
NA	many	TRBJ2-7	TRBV28	TGTGCCAGCAGTTTTAGTCAGGGACCCTACGAGCAGTACTTC	CASSFSQGPYEQYF
NA	many	TRBJ2-5	TRBV28	TGTGCCACCTACCCCGGGCCCAAAGAGACCCAGTACTTC	CATYPGPKETQYF